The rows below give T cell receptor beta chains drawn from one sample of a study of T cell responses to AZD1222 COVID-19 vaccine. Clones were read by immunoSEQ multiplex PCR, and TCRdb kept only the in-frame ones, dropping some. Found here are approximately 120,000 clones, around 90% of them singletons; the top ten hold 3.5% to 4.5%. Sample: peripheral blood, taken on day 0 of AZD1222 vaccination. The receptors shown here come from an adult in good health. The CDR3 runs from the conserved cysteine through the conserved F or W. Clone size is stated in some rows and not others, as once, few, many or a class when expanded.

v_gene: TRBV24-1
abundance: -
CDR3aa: CATSGLAENNEQFF

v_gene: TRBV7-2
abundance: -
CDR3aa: CASSTQGAGTEAFF

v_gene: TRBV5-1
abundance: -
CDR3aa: CASSLDRGPRGEQYF

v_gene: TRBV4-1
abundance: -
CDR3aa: CASSQEGLNRGRASGSAGELFF

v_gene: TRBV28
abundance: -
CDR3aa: CASSLVRDHYGYTF

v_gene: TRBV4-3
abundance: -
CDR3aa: CASSQAAGANYGYTF

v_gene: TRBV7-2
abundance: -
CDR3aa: CASSLALAGRGVSYEQYF

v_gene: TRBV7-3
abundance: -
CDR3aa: CASSVDRVNSPLHF

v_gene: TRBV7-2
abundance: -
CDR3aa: CASSGYNEQFF

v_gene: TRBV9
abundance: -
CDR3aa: CASSVVSGAEVFF

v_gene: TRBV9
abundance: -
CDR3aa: CASSPDGYYGYTF

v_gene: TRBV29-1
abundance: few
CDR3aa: CSGGEGGNYGYTF

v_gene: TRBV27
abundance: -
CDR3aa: CASSLGTGVAFF

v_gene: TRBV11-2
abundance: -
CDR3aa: CASRAQETQYF

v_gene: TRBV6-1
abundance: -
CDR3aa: CASSESGVSAQPQHF

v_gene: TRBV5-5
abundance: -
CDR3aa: CASSLADVSGNTIYF

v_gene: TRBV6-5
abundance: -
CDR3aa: CASSYFAGPGRTEAFF

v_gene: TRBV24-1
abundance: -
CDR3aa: CATSESRGSYEQYF

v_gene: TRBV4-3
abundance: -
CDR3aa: CASSQAWVEYSNTEAFF

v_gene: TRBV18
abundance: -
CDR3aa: CASSPLAGQGLQGYTF

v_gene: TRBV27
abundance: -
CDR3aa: CASSSFPGQVYNEQFF

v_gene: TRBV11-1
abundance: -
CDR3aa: CASSPGQAESDTQYF

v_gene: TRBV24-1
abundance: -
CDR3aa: CATSDSQETQYF

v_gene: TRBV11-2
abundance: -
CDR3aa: CASSVGLYYEQYF

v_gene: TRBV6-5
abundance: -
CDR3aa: CASRDRGRRYGYTF

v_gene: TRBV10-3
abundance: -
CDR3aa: CAISDGGDEAFF

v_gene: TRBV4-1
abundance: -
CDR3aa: CASSQDWETQYF

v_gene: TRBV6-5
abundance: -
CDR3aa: CASTRTDTQYF

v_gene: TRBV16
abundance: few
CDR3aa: CASSPRTGGAGQPQHF

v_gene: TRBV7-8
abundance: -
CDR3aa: CASSKGTGASRGAFF

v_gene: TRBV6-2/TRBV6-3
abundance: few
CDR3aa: CASSYQSSYEQYF

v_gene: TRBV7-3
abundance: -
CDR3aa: CASSSGQPGDYGYTF

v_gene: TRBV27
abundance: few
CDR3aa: CASSLSSPGNQPQHF

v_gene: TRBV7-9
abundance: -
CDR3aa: CASSFGGAATNEKLFF

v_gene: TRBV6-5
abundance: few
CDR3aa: CASSYSMARANTEAFF

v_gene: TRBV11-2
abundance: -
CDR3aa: CASSLVSAWEPEAFF

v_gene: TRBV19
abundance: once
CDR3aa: CASSTRDSHHNEQFF

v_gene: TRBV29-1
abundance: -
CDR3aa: CSVGRDNEQFF

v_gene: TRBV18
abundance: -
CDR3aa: CASSQQGDYFTDTQYF

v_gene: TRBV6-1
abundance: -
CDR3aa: CASSAGTGKRVTNEKLFF

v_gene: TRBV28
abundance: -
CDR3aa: CASSSGMDTQYF

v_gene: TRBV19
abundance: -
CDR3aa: CASPPEPLAGDTDTQYF

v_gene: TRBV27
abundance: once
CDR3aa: CASSLSEGRHQPQHF

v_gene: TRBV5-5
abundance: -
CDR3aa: CASSFRGQGQGSPLHF

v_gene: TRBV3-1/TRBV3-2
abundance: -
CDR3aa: CASSQDQPEGSGVTEAFF

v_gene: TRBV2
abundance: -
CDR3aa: CASSRDGGGGYGYTF

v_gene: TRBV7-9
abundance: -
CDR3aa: CASSLARVEQYF

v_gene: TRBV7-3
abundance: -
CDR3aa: CASSFGQEQETQYF

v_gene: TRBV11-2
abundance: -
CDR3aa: CASSLGSVYEQYF

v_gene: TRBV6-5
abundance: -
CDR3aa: CASSPGQITDTQYF

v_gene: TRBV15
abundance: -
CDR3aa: CATSRFSNAETQYF

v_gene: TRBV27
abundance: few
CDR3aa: CASSLSWDLLEQYF

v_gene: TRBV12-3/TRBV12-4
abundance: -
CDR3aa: CASRRGEPEAFF

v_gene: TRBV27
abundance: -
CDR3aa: CASSLRWGRTDYGYTF

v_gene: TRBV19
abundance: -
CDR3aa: CASSTGDGYGYTF

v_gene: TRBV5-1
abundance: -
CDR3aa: CASSLDRNTEAFF

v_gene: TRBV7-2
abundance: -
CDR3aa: CASSLAGLAGGRGTDTQYF

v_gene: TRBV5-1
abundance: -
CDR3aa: CASSLGSATNEKLFF